This TCR beta chain was identified in a study of T cells in localized non-small cell lung cancer. The study's findings and limits: A median of roughly 55 of the top 100 tumor clones appeared in adjacent lung, which was paired and uninvolved. Peak T cell clonality was found in uninvolved adjacent lung, exceeding tumor.

Only in-frame clones appear in the TCRdb table, and some are missing; sequencing was by immunoSEQ multiplex PCR. The sample records 1,500 to 2,000 clones, 25% being singletons. This clone is deemed large (0.1 to 1%). What it recognizes is unknown. The material sequenced was normal lung tissue next to the tumor, taken before any cancer treatment. This sequence originates from a male donor aged 60 or over with stage II lung adenocarcinoma.

CDR3 in amino acids: CAWRGGREDGELFF. In DNA form, the CDR3 reads TGTGCCTGGAGGGGGGGCAGAGAGGACGGGGAGCTGTTTTTT. The chain carries TRBV30 and TRBJ2-2; D may be TRBD1 or TRBD2 (6 bases each). V lost 3 bases and J 7 bases, leaving 15 bases between the germline ends. Germline CDR1 and CDR2: GTSNPN and SVGIG (reference sequence). This CDR3 spans 14 amino acids.